The present T cell receptor (beta chain) was sequenced within a study of neurological immune-mediated disorders. Study observations and caveats: CDR3 amino acid sequences of expanded clones were not shared across subjects, a result suggesting private repertoires in all groups. Phylogenetic analysis grouped 18 of 34 multiple sclerosis patients' repertoires together, suggesting a possible repertoire signature.

CDR1 and CDR2 (germline): SEHNR, FQNEAQ (reference sequence). Between the trimmed V and J ends, which lost 11 bases and 3 bases, there was a span of 16 bases. The CDR3 has 13 residues. cDNA was made by 5'RACE with 10-nucleotide random UMIs. A single record per CDR3 protein comes from TCRdb applying MiXCR to the 5' RACE reads. The sample lists 50,000 to 60,000 distinct CDR3 sequences, under 2.5% occurring once. This clonotype came up many times. Its antigen is unidentified. The unsorted libraries were prepared from 2 million PBMCs (stored at -80 C). This chain uses TRBV7-9 with TRBJ1-1; D is possibly TRBD1 (6 bases). Sequenced: PBMCs. The sequence was collected from a man in his fifties or sixties with multiple sclerosis. CDR3 in DNA: TGTGCCGCCCGGGGGGCTGAGGACACTGAAGCTTTCTTT. Residues: CAARGAEDTEAFF.